The 24 T cell receptor beta chains given below trace back to one sample, sequenced in a study of blood T cells in healthy people across ages. Sample-barcoded 5' priming and a J-beta primer mix drove a second PCR of about 7 to 11 cycles. In TCRdb, the 5' RACE reads were re-called with MiXCR into one record per CDR3 protein. The table shows about 1.5 million distinct CDR3 sequences, with roughly two fifths occurring only once. The sample was blood. These TCRs come from a woman in her late teens or twenties in good health.

CDR3 amino acids: CASSPYSGTGTKAFF. The CDR3 bases are TGTGCCAGCAGCCCTTACTCCGGGACAGGGACCAAAGCTTTCTTT. J is TRBJ1-1 and V is TRBV11-2; TRBD1 agrees at 9 bases. Per germline, CDR1 SGHAT and CDR2 FQNNGV. The junction had 13 bases not matched to a gene; V was cut back by 5 bases and J by 9 bases. The CDR3 runs to 15 residues.

The chain recombines TRBV7-2 with TRBJ1-6, with D possibly TRBD1 on 6 matching bases. The CDR3 totals 15 residues. In germline, CDR1 is SGHTA, CDR2 FQGNSA. V lost 3 bases to trimming and J lost 9 bases, with 15 bases between them. CDR3 sequence reads: CASSLGGPTGSPLHF. The CDR3 coding sequence is TGTGCCAGCAGCTTGGGGGGGCCCACGGGTTCACCCCTCCACTTT.

This chain links TRBV25-1 with TRBJ1-6; the D is unclear. Germline CDR1 reads MGHDK; CDR2 reads SYGVNS. The CDR3 covers 13 residues. V was trimmed by 4 bases and J by 9 bases, leaving 10 bases between them. The CDR3 DNA reads TGTGCCAGCAGTGGTACCAAAGGTTCACCCCTCCACTTT. It encodes CASSGTKGSPLHF.

The chain recombines TRBV20-1 with TRBJ1-2; unclear D gene. Trimming took 3 bases from V and 3 from J, leaving 11 bases between them. The CDR3 has 13 amino acids. The germline V gene encodes CDR1 DFQATT and CDR2 SNEGSKA (reference sequence). The CDR3 nucleotides read TGCAGTGCTAGCCCCCACCCCGACTATGGCTACACCTTC. Protein product: CSASPHPDYGYTF.

This clonotype showed up many times. The V and J genes are TRBV29-1 and TRBJ2-3; D gene unclear. Trimming shortened V by 1 base and J by 5 bases, and 7 bases separated the two germline ends. CDR1 is SQVTM and CDR2 is ANQGSEA in the germline V gene. The CDR3 contains 12 residues. In DNA form, the CDR3 reads TGCAGCGTTGAAGGAAGGATAGATACGCAGTATTTT. Translation: CSVEGRIDTQYF.

This clonotype was picked up many times. The rearrangement links TRBV7-2 to TRBJ2-7; tentatively, D is TRBD2 (5 bases). Trimming shortened V by 5 bases and J by 4 bases, and 12 bases separated the two germline ends. The CDR3 runs to 13 residues. Germline CDR1 SGHTA, CDR2 FQGNSA. The CDR3 reads CASSLGLIYEQYF. The CDR3 DNA follows: TGTGCCAGCAGCCTAGGACTGATTTACGAGCAGTACTTC.

This chain uses TRBV27 with TRBJ2-7; D not resolved. Trimming took 5 bases from V and 0 from J, leaving 11 bases between them. This CDR3 is built from 14 residues. Germline V gene data show CDR1 as MNHEY and CDR2 as SMNVEV (reference sequence). This CDR3 reads CASSISTGSYEQYF. As DNA, the CDR3 is TGTGCCAGCAGTATCTCGACTGGCTCCTACGAGCAGTACTTC.

This sequence joins TRBV27 and TRBJ1-5; 8 nucleotides agree with TRBD1. V shed 2 bases, J shed 4 bases, and the junction held 4 bases outside the gene matches. There are 15 residues in the CDR3. CDR1 and CDR2 (germline): MNHEY, SMNVEV (reference sequence). The DNA of the CDR3 is TGTGCCAGCAGTTTAATTCAGGGGGCAAATCAGCCCCAGCATTTT. Translation gives CASSLIQGANQPQHF.

The chain recombines TRBV27 with TRBJ2-4; a possible D gene is TRBD1 (5 bases). Trimming pared 4 bases from V and 0 bases from J, leaving 10 bases between. The germline gives CDR1 MNHEY, CDR2 SMNVEV (reference sequence). CDR3 length: 15 residues. The CDR3 reads CASSSGAGAKNIQYF. The CDR3 DNA reads TGTGCCAGCAGTTCTGGGGCCGGAGCCAAAAACATTCAGTACTTC.

The CDR3 bases are TGCGCCAGCAGCCAAGATCGTGCAACCGGGGAGCTGTTTTTT. Its protein product is CASSQDRATGELFF. The chain uses TRBV4-3 and TRBJ2-2, with D unresolved. Trimming shortened V by 0 bases and J by 5 bases, and 7 bases separated the two germline ends. The germline V gene has CDR1 LGHNA and CDR2 YSLEER. The CDR3 sequence is 14 residues long.

The chain uses TRBV5-1 and TRBJ2-3, with 14 bases matching TRBD2. This CDR3 comprises 16 residues. CDR1 and CDR2 from the germline V gene are SGHRS and YFSETQ. The V gene end was trimmed by 4 bases and the J gene end by 3 bases; junction bases not matched to a gene: 4. The DNA of the CDR3 is TGCGCCAGCAGCCGGGGACTAGCGGGGGAAACAGATACGCAGTATTTT. This gives the protein CASSRGLAGETDTQYF.

This clonotype was counted at least ten times. DNA of the CDR3: TGTGCCAGCAGTTCGACAGGGGGCCCCTACAATGAGCAGTTCTTC. Amino acids: CASSSTGGPYNEQFF. The chain combines TRBV7-2 with TRBJ2-1, with 10 positions matching TRBD1. The CDR3 runs to 15 residues. Germline CDR1 is SGHTA and CDR2 is FQGNSA. V trimming: 6 bases; J trimming: 2 bases; junction bases outside the gene matches: 4. The full variable domain, in which reference TRBV7-2 and TRBJ2-1 provide the parts outside the CDR3, is GAGVSQSPSNKVTEKGKDVELRCDPISGHTALYWYRQSLGQGLEFLIYFQGNSAPDKSGLPSDRFSAERTGGSVSTLTIQRTQQEDSAVYLCASSSTGGPYNEQFFGPGTRLTVL.

This clonotype occurred many times. The J gene is TRBJ2-3, the V gene TRBV20-1, with TRBD2 matching over 12 bases. CDR3 length equals 14 residues. Germline CDR1 reads DFQATT; CDR2 reads SNEGSKA (reference sequence). CDR3 bases: TGCAGCCCCCCGACTAGCGGGAGCAGTGATACGCAGTATTTT. Its translation: CSPPTSGSSDTQYF.

This clonotype showed up just a few times. The chain joins TRBV6-6 to TRBJ2-3; no clear D. Germline-derived CDR1 and CDR2 are MNHNY and SVGAGI (reference sequence). CDR3 size: 16 residues. V lost 0 bases and J 3 bases, leaving 13 bases between the germline ends. The DNA of the CDR3 is TGTGCCAGCAGTTACTCGGCTAGTCTGGGGACAGATACGCAGTATTTT. The encoded protein is CASSYSASLGTDTQYF.

The J gene is TRBJ1-1, the V gene TRBV5-1; D unclear. This CDR3 contains 13 residues. Trimming took 0 bases from V and 4 from J, leaving 7 bases between them. Germline V CDR1 and CDR2: SGHRS, YFSETQ. The CDR3 loop is CASSLVISTEAFF. DNA of the CDR3: TGCGCCAGCAGCTTGGTCATAAGCACTGAAGCTTTCTTT.

V and J are TRBV6-2 or TRBV6-3 and TRBJ1-6; possible D gene TRBD1, 6 bases. The germline V gene encodes CDR1 MNHEY and CDR2 SVGEGT. Trimming took off 6 bases at V and 7 bases at J, with 7 bases between the two ends. There are 12 residues in the CDR3. For the CDR3, the DNA is TGTGCCAGCAGGGACAGAAATTCACCCCTCCACTTT. It yields the protein CASRDRNSPLHF.

The rearrangement joins TRBV6-5 to TRBJ2-7, with D unresolved. CDR3 length equals 13 residues. Deletions cut 11 bases from V and 2 bases from J, with 16 bases between. Germline assignment: CDR1 MNHEY and CDR2 SVGAGI. DNA for the CDR3: TGTGCCGCCCGTCGTGGGCCGACCTACGAGCAGTACTTC. Protein product: CAARRGPTYEQYF.

The V call is TRBV2, the J call TRBJ1-6; D ambiguous. The CDR3 has 15 amino acids. Germline loops: CDR1 SNHLY, CDR2 FYNNEI. Trimming pared 2 bases from V and 1 base from J, leaving 6 bases between. The DNA of the CDR3 is TGTGCCAGCAGTGAATTTCGTTCCTATAATTCACCCCTCCACTTT. This gives the protein CASSEFRSYNSPLHF.

As to this clonotype: One end of the junction does not line up with germline, which may come from a read error. The chain is built from TRBV20-1 and TRBJ1-2; 8 bases fit TRBD1. CDR1 is DFQATT, CDR2 SNEGSKA, per germline (reference sequence). This CDR3 is built from 14 residues. CDR3 loop: CRARDKDRVVGYTF. The CDR3 nucleotides are TGCCGTGCTAGAGATAAGGACAGGGTCGTTGGCTACACCTTC.

A few counts support this clonotype. J is TRBJ2-1 and V is TRBV13; D is ambiguous. The V gene lost 7 bases and the J gene lost 7 bases, with 14 bases spanning the gap. The CDR3 totals 13 residues. CDR1 is PRHDT, CDR2 FYEKMQ, per germline (reference sequence). CDR3 nucleotide sequence: TGTGCCAGCAACGATGGGGTGGAAAATGAGCAGTTCTTC. As protein: CASNDGVENEQFF.

The CDR3 is CSAISRRGPSDTQYF. The DNA of the CDR3 is TGCAGTGCTATTTCGCGGCGGGGGCCTTCAGATACGCAGTATTTT. This sequence joins TRBV20-1 and TRBJ2-3, with D possibly TRBD2 on 7 matching bases. Germline V gene data show CDR1 as DFQATT and CDR2 as SNEGSKA (reference sequence). Trimming took 4 bases from V and 4 from J, leaving 18 bases between them. This CDR3 has 15 amino acids.

The chain is built from TRBV29-1 and TRBJ1-1, with D uncertain. Germline loops: CDR1 SQVTM, CDR2 ANQGSEA. Trimming stripped 0 bases from V and 10 bases from J, with 9 bases between. This CDR3 is 11 amino acids long. CDR3 protein: CSVEDGLGAFF. The CDR3 region has the DNA TGCAGCGTTGAAGATGGGCTGGGAGCTTTCTTT.

V usage is TRBV18 and J usage is TRBJ2-1; D is unclear. CDR3 length: 14 amino acids. In germline, CDR1 is KGHSH, CDR2 LQKENI. With 2 bases removed from V and 4 bases from J, the gap between germline ends came to 9 bases. CDR3 DNA: TGTGCCAGCTCACCAAGATTAGAATACAATGAGCAGTTCTTC. Translating gives CASSPRLEYNEQFF.

This clonotype was observed a few times. The V and J genes are TRBV6-2 or TRBV6-3 and TRBJ2-2; no clear D. Trimming left V 4 bases short and J 7 bases short, with 4 bases between. Germline V gene sequence: CDR1 MNHEY, CDR2 SVGEGT. The length of the CDR3 is 11 residues. CDR3: CASSSIGELFF. The DNA of the CDR3 is TGTGCCAGCAGTTCTATCGGGGAGCTGTTTTTT.